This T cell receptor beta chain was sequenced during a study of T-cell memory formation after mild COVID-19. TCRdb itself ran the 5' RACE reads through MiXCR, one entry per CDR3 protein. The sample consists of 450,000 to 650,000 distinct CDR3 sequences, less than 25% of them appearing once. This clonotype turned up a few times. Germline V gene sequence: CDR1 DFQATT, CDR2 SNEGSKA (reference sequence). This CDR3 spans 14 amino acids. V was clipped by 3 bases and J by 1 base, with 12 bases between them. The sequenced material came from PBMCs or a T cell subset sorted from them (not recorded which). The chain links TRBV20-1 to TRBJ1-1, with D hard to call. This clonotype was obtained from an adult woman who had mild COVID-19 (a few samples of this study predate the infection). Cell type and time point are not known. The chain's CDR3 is CSASRGRQNTEAFF. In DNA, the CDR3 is TGCAGTGCTAGTCGCGGCCGTCAGAACACTGAAGCTTTCTTT.